This is a list of T cell receptor beta chains from one sample in a study of neoadjuvant anti-PD-1 for oral cavity cancer. TCRdb's table, derived via immunoSEQ multiplex PCR, lists solely in-frame clones and lacks some. Here the sample spans fewer than 20,000 clones, 65% being singletons. Sequences were derived from PBMCs, sampled before nivolumab (anti-PD-1) treatment. These receptors were collected from a person aged 35-79 years with oral cavity squamous cell carcinoma. The CDR3 runs from the conserved cysteine through the conserved F or W. Each record gives: D gene, J gene, V gene, clone size, CDR3 protein, CDR3 DNA. D genes are given only for firm matches. Expanded clones get a size class; other rows say once, few or many, or leave the size out.

d_call: NA; j_call: TRBJ2-3; v_call: TRBV13; clone_size: few; cdr3_aa: CASSLMAAYTDTQYF; cdr3_nt: TGTGCCAGCAGCTTAATGGCAGCTTACACAGATACGCAGTATTTT
d_call: NA; j_call: TRBJ2-7; v_call: TRBV6-5; clone_size: NA; cdr3_aa: CASSPQGPPYEQYF; cdr3_nt: TGTGCCAGCAGTCCGCAGGGGCCACCCTACGAGCAGTACTTC
d_call: TRBD1; j_call: TRBJ1-1; v_call: TRBV11-3; clone_size: few; cdr3_aa: CASSPGGYTEAFF; cdr3_nt: TGTGCCAGCAGTCCAGGGGGATACACTGAAGCTTTCTTT
d_call: TRBD2; j_call: TRBJ2-3; v_call: TRBV6-5; clone_size: NA; cdr3_aa: CASSSGTSKLDTQYF; cdr3_nt: TGTGCCAGCAGCTCCGGGACTAGCAAATTAGATACGCAGTATTTT
d_call: NA; j_call: TRBJ1-1; v_call: TRBV30; clone_size: NA; cdr3_aa: CAWSPGGNTEAFF; cdr3_nt: TGTGCCTGGAGCCCGGGGGGGAACACTGAAGCTTTCTTT
d_call: NA; j_call: TRBJ2-7; v_call: TRBV30; clone_size: few; cdr3_aa: CAWSNRPAYEQYF; cdr3_nt: TGTGCCTGGAGTAACAGACCTGCGTACGAGCAGTACTTC
d_call: TRBD2; j_call: TRBJ2-1; v_call: TRBV5-1; clone_size: NA; cdr3_aa: CASSPGMPSGSSYNEQFF; cdr3_nt: TGCGCCAGCAGCCCGGGGATGCCTAGCGGGAGCTCCTACAATGAGCAGTTCTTC
d_call: NA; j_call: TRBJ1-4; v_call: TRBV7-9; clone_size: NA; cdr3_aa: CASSLGAGEKLFF; cdr3_nt: TGTGCCAGCAGCTTGGGGGCAGGGGAAAAACTGTTTTTT
d_call: NA; j_call: TRBJ1-1; v_call: TRBV11-1; clone_size: NA; cdr3_aa: CASSLASGAEAFF; cdr3_nt: TGTGCCAGCAGCTTAGCTTCGGGAGCTGAAGCTTTCTTT
d_call: NA; j_call: TRBJ2-5; v_call: TRBV11-2; clone_size: NA; cdr3_aa: CASSLEARWETQYF; cdr3_nt: TGTGCCAGCAGCCTAGAGGCCAGGTGGGAGACCCAGTACTTC
d_call: NA; j_call: TRBJ1-1; v_call: TRBV19; clone_size: NA; cdr3_aa: CASTLPGQNEAFF; cdr3_nt: TGTGCCAGTACCCTCCCCGGGCAGAATGAAGCTTTCTTT
d_call: TRBD1; j_call: TRBJ1-2; v_call: TRBV30; clone_size: NA; cdr3_aa: CAWSRPDWDSGYNYGYTF; cdr3_nt: TGTGCCTGGAGTCGCCCGGACTGGGACAGCGGTTATAACTATGGCTACACCTTC
d_call: NA; j_call: TRBJ1-3; v_call: TRBV6-1; clone_size: few; cdr3_aa: CASSPGGESGNTIYF; cdr3_nt: TGTGCCAGCAGTCCCGGAGGGGAATCCGGAAACACCATATATTTT
d_call: TRBD1; j_call: TRBJ2-2; v_call: TRBV5-4; clone_size: NA; cdr3_aa: CASGTERNTGELFF; cdr3_nt: TGTGCCAGCGGGACAGAGAGAAACACCGGGGAGCTGTTTTTT
d_call: NA; j_call: TRBJ1-3; v_call: TRBV10-3; clone_size: NA; cdr3_aa: CAISDGGALGGNTIYF; cdr3_nt: TGTGCCATCAGTGATGGAGGGGCCCTAGGTGGAAACACCATATATTTT
d_call: NA; j_call: TRBJ2-5; v_call: TRBV7-9; clone_size: once; cdr3_aa: CASSLAGSTPGQETQYF; cdr3_nt: TGTGCCAGCAGCTTAGCGGGGTCAACTCCGGGCCAAGAGACCCAGTACTTC